Reported below is one T cell receptor (beta chain). Generated by immunoSEQ multiplex PCR, the TCRdb table keeps only in-frame clones and is missing some. The sample has about 120,000 clones; 84% are singletons. The data stem from a study of blood T cell repertoires in COVID-19. The overall study: Nucleic acid was either cDNA or gDNA, and it came from T cells, B-cell-depleted T cells, or PBMCs.

Germline V gene data show CDR1 as MNHNY and CDR2 as SVGAGI (reference sequence). Trimming stripped 5 bases from V and 6 bases from J, with 20 bases between. The CDR3 is 16 residues long. V is TRBV6-6 and J is TRBJ1-5; D possibly corresponds to TRBD1 (6 bases). This receptor was obtained from a woman aged 40-49 years with acute or convalescent COVID-19. The sample taken for sequencing was peripheral blood. CDR3 in amino acids: CASSLAPGVVGQPQHF. CDR3 coding DNA: TGTGCCAGCAGTCTAGCGCCAGGGGTCGTCGGTCAGCCCCAGCATTTT.